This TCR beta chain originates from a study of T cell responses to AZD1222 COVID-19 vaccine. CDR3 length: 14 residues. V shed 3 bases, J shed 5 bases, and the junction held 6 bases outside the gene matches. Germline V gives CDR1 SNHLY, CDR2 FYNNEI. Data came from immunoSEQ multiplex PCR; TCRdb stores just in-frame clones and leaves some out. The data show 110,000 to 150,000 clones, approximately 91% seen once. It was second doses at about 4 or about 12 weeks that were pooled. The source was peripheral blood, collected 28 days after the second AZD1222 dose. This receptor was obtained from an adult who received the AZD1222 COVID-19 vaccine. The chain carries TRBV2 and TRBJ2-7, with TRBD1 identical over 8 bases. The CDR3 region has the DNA TGTGCCAGCAGTGAGGACAGGGTAAAAAACGAGCAGTACTTC. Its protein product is CASSEDRVKNEQYF.